The entry below describes one T cell receptor beta chain. Antigen specificity is unknown. CD4+ cell separation produced CD45RA+ naive and CD45RA-negative memory subsets. The record originates from a study of shared clonotypes between healthy human individuals. Once extracted for a subset, genomic DNA was divided evenly among several immunoSEQ plates. Repertoires were generated with immunoSEQ multiplex PCR, while TCRdb's copy carries only in-frame clones and drops some. The data contain over 700,000 clones, around 70% of them singletons. The V gene's germline CDR1 is MGHDK and CDR2 SYGVNS. The ends were cut back, 6 bases at V and 3 bases at J, with 12 bases in the middle. The CDR3 contains 13 residues. General study findings and limits: Between a few donors, naive CD4 clonotypes were shared at a level of approximately 5%.

The TCR comes from a woman aged 30 to 39 in good health. The sequencing sample was made of memory CD4+ T cells sorted from blood. Subset indicated: CD45RA-negative fraction. The V gene is TRBV25-1, the J gene TRBJ2-7; D uncertain. CDR3 in amino acids: CASSGAAGYEQYF. For the CDR3, the DNA is TGTGCCAGCAGCGGTGCAGCTGGCTACGAGCAGTACTTC.